The sequence of this TCR beta chain was determined in a study of blood T cell repertoires in COVID-19. In the study overall: COVID-19 samples from acute and convalescent phases originated in the United States, Italy and Spain. PBMCs, B-cell-depleted T cells, or T cells were the source of the cDNA or gDNA that made up the material.

Per the original methods: Using reference gene primer amplification, nucleated cell counts were estimated. This table comes from immunoSEQ multiplex PCR, and its TCRdb copy is limited to in-frame clones, with some not included. Clone size and V and J calls were adopted from that table, with D and trimming inferred from the DNA. The table has about 59,000 clones, approximately 79% seen once. Germline V gene data show CDR1 as SGHAT and CDR2 as FQDESV (reference sequence). The germline V and J ends were trimmed by 6 bases and 2 bases, with 14 bases remaining between them. The CDR3 spans 14 residues. This clonotype originated in a human donor in a cohort sampled during active COVID-19. The rearrangement uses TRBV11-1 and TRBJ2-7, with D possibly TRBD1 on 5 matching bases. Sequencing input: peripheral blood. CDR3 loop: CASRPDRPPYEQYF. The DNA for the CDR3 is TGTGCCAGCAGACCAGACAGACCCCCCTACGAGCAGTACTTC.